Listed below are T cell receptor beta chains from one sample, sequenced in a study of human T cells and chemical hapten exposure. TCRdb re-analysed the RACE reads in MiXCR, keeping a single row per CDR3 protein. Here the sample spans more than 75,000 distinct CDR3 sequences, over 8.5% being singletons. Sequenced: whole blood. Receptor source: a male donor in good health. Some clones in this sample may be carry-over from other donors' samples. The CDR3 runs from the conserved cysteine through the conserved F or W. The D gene is left open where the match is weak. The size field is filled for only some rows; it gives once, few, many or a size class.

>-|TRBV20-1|TRBJ1-6|many
TGCAGTGCTAGAGGATGGCAGTCTGATTCACCCCTCCACTTT
CSARGWQSDSPLHF
>-|TRBV6-2/TRBV6-3|TRBJ1-5|-
TGTGCCAGCAGTCGGGACGGCAGAAATCAGCCCCAGCATTTT
CASSRDGRNQPQHF
>-|TRBV2|TRBJ1-4|-
TGTGCCAGCAGGAAGACTGTTGCAACTAATGAAAAACTGTTTTTT
CASRKTVATNEKLFF
>-|TRBV12-3/TRBV12-4|TRBJ1-6|few
TGTGCCAGCAGTTACCTATTGGATTCACCCCTCCACTTT
CASSYLLDSPLHF
>TRBD2|TRBV11-2|TRBJ2-3|few
TGTGCCAGCAGCTTAGTGGTAGCGGGAGGGCTCACAGATACGCAGTATTTT
CASSLVVAGGLTDTQYF
>TRBD1|TRBV2|TRBJ1-1|many
TGTGCCAGCATCCGGGACAGGGGATCCGGCACTGAAGCTTTCTTT
CASIRDRGSGTEAFF
>-|TRBV6-2/TRBV6-3|TRBJ1-5|few
TGTGCCAGCAGTTACTCGGGCTCTCGACAGCCCCAGCATTTT
CASSYSGSRQPQHF
>-|TRBV29-1|TRBJ1-2|-
TGCAGCGTTGGGGGACATGTCGCGACTAACTATGGCTACACCTTC
CSVGGHVATNYGYTF
>TRBD1|TRBV7-9|TRBJ1-6|few
TGTGCCAGCAGCTCGACAGGGACTTATAATTCACCCCTCCACTTT
CASSSTGTYNSPLHF
>-|TRBV24-1|TRBJ2-3|few
TGTGCCACCAGGGCGGTTACCAGAGATACGCAGTATTTT
CATRAVTRDTQYF
>-|TRBV4-2|TRBJ1-1|few
TGTGCCAGCAGCCAAGATAGGGTCTCTGAAGCTTTCTTT
CASSQDRVSEAFF
>-|TRBV14|TRBJ1-3|-
TGTGCCAGCAGCCAAGATCCCGACTCTGGAAACACCATATATTTT
CASSQDPDSGNTIYF
>TRBD1|TRBV12-3/TRBV12-4|TRBJ1-3|-
TGTGCCAGCAGACGACAGGGAAGTCGGTCTGGAAACACCATATATTTT
CASRRQGSRSGNTIYF
>-|TRBV5-5|TRBJ1-1|few
TGTGCCAGCAGCTTGACTGCTAACACTGAAGCTTTCTTT
CASSLTANTEAFF
>-|TRBV6-1|TRBJ1-5|few
TGTGCCAGCAGTGAATGGGGCCGAGGACACAATCAGCCCCAGCATTTT
CASSEWGRGHNQPQHF
>-|TRBV29-1|TRBJ2-3|few
TGCAGCGTTCGGCTTGGAGATACGCAGTATTTT
CSVRLGDTQYF
>-|TRBV12-3/TRBV12-4|TRBJ2-2|few
TGTGCCAGCAGCAGACAGCCGAACACCGGGGAGCTGTTTTTT
CASSRQPNTGELFF
>-|TRBV27|TRBJ2-1|-
TGTGCCAGCAGTTTAAGGGGGGAGTACAATGAGCAGTTCTTC
CASSLRGEYNEQFF
>TRBD1|TRBV29-1|TRBJ2-1|few
TGCAGCGTAGGGACAGGGGCCAGCTCCTACAATGAGCAGTTCTTC
CSVGTGASSYNEQFF
>-|TRBV18|TRBJ1-4|-
TGTGCCAGCTCACCAGACAGCTCAACTAATGAAAAACTGTTTTTT
CASSPDSSTNEKLFF
>-|TRBV4-2|TRBJ2-2|-
TGTGCCAGCAGCCAAGATCTGCTCCTAGAGCTGTTTTTT
CASSQDLLLELFF
>-|TRBV12-2|TRBJ2-7|-
TGTGCAAGTCGGCCACTGAGGGTCCTCTACGAGCAGTACTTC
CASRPLRVLYEQYF
>TRBD1|TRBV2|TRBJ1-4|-
TGTGCCAGCAGTTCCCTGGGACAGGGGACAACTAATGAAAAACTGTTTTTT
CASSSLGQGTTNEKLFF
>-|TRBV20-1|TRBJ1-6|-
TGCAGTGCTAGAGATCTACGCGGAAATTCACCCCTCCACTTT
CSARDLRGNSPLHF
>-|TRBV29-1|TRBJ1-5|few
TGCAGCGTCCCGATAGGGCAGGGCCCGCGTCAGCCCCAGCATTTT
CSVPIGQGPRQPQHF
>-|TRBV24-1|TRBJ2-2|few
TGTGCCACCAGCGACGCCCGGACGAACACCGGGGAGCTGTTTTTT
CATSDARTNTGELFF
>-|TRBV7-8|TRBJ2-3|many
TGTGCCAGCAGCTACCGGACTGGCCAAACTAGCACAGATACGCAGTATTTT
CASSYRTGQTSTDTQYF
>-|TRBV2|TRBJ1-6|few
TGTGCCAGCAGTGACACGGAGAATTCACCCCTCCACTTT
CASSDTENSPLHF
>-|TRBV7-2|TRBJ2-7|-
TGTGCCAGCAGCTACGTCGGGGACGAGCAGTACTTC
CASSYVGDEQYF
>TRBD1|TRBV6-1|TRBJ2-2|few
TGTGCCAGCAGTGCCGGGACAGGGGACACCGGGGAGCTGTTTTTT
CASSAGTGDTGELFF
>TRBD2|TRBV29-1|TRBJ2-3|many
TGCAGCGCACTAGCGGGGCCAGATACGCAGTATTTT
CSALAGPDTQYF
>TRBD2|TRBV6-5|TRBJ2-3|few
TGTGCCAGCAGTTACTCGCGAACTAGCGGGGGGGCCGGAGATACGCAGTATTTT
CASSYSRTSGGAGDTQYF
>-|TRBV27|TRBJ2-1|many
TGTGCCAGCAGTACCCGCTGGACACACTCCTACAATGAGCAGTTCTTC
CASSTRWTHSYNEQFF
>-|TRBV14|TRBJ2-7|-
TGTGCCAGCAGCCAAGAAGGGGATTGGTACGAGCAGTACTTC
CASSQEGDWYEQYF
>-|TRBV6-2/TRBV6-3|TRBJ1-5|-
TGTGCCAGCAGTTACTACAGACAGTTGGATCAGCCCCAGCATTTT
CASSYYRQLDQPQHF
>TRBD2|TRBV7-2|TRBJ2-3|-
TGTGCCAGCAGCTTAGCGCTTAGCGGGGCCGATTGGTGGCAGTATTTT
CASSLALSGADWWQYF